Below, 8 T cell receptor beta chains from the same sample are listed, as sequenced in a study of blood T cell repertoires in COVID-19. The repertoire was sequenced with immunoSEQ multiplex PCR; TCRdb's copy has only in-frame clones and lacks some. The data show over 120,000 clones, over 80% seen once. Sequenced: PBMCs or T cells enriched from blood (not recorded which). The receptors were gathered from a man aged 55 to 70 who had recovered from COVID-19.

This clone is a singleton in its sample. The V and J genes are TRBV19 and TRBJ1-5, with D perhaps matching TRBD1 (5 bases). CDR1 is LNHDA and CDR2 is SQIVND in the germline V gene (reference sequence). This CDR3 is 13 amino acids long. The V and J ends lost 6 bases and 2 bases respectively, with 8 bases between them. The CDR3 DNA reads TGTGCCAGTAGACTGACAGGCAATCAGCCCCAGCATTTT. It is translated as CASRLTGNQPQHF.

The chain has TRBV5-1 and TRBJ1-2; TRBD1 is a possible D gene (5 bases). Germline values: CDR1 SGHRS, CDR2 YFSETQ. V lost 0 bases and J lost 0, with 18 bases in between. This CDR3 spans 18 amino acids. The CDR3 sequence: CASSLAGLGRGANYGYTF. The CDR3 bases are TGCGCCAGCAGCTTGGCCGGTCTGGGACGGGGGGCTAACTATGGCTACACCTTC.

The V call is TRBV5-1, the J call TRBJ1-2, with 8 bases identical to TRBD1. CDR1 and CDR2 (germline): SGHRS, YFSETQ. The CDR3 spans 14 residues. V trimming: 4 bases; J trimming: 10 bases; junction bases outside the gene matches: 12. The DNA for the CDR3 is TGCGCCAGCAGCCTACGGGACAGGCTTCAAGCCTACACCTTC. It translates to CASSLRDRLQAYTF.

The gene calls are TRBV5-1 and TRBJ1-3; D is uncertain. The CDR3 has 15 residues. V was clipped by 4 bases and J by 0 bases, with 11 bases between them. Germline-derived CDR1 and CDR2 are SGHRS and YFSETQ. In DNA, the CDR3 is TGCGCCAGCAGCGGAGGGAGACCCTCTGGAAACACCATATATTTT. It specifies CASSGGRPSGNTIYF.

The chain links TRBV28 to TRBJ2-7; 8 bases are a match to TRBD1. The CDR3 loop spans 15 amino acids. The germline V gene has CDR1 MDHEN and CDR2 SYDVKM. The ends lost 3 bases at V and 1 base at J; junction bases unmatched: 5. The CDR3 protein is CASSFRDRHSYEQYF. Written as DNA, the CDR3 is TGTGCCAGCAGTTTCCGGGACAGGCATTCCTACGAGCAGTACTTC. Based on the CDR3 plus reference TRBV28 and TRBJ2-7, the full variable domain is DVKVTQSSRYLVKRTGEKVFLECVQDMDHENMFWYRQDPGLGLRLIYFSYDVKMKEKGDIPEGYSVSREKKERFSLILESASTNQTSMYLCASSFRDRHSYEQYFGPGTRLTVT.

The rearrangement links TRBV7-9 to TRBJ2-7; 7 nucleotides line up with TRBD1. The germline CDR1 and CDR2 sequences are SEHNR and FQNEAQ (reference sequence). This CDR3 is 14 amino acids long. After removal of 2 bases from V and 9 bases from J, the junction contained 10 bases not matched to a gene. CDR3 sequence: CASSLRGTAGGQYF. CDR3 in DNA: TGTGCCAGCAGCTTAAGAGGGACAGCCGGCGGGCAGTACTTC.

The gene calls are TRBV11-2 and TRBJ2-3; D is perhaps TRBD2 (7 bases). The CDR3 runs to 15 residues. V shed 5 bases and J shed 6 bases, with 18 bases lying between them. Germline V gives CDR1 SGHAT, CDR2 FQNNGV. The DNA for the CDR3 is TGTGCCAGCAGCAAAACGGGGGGCAGGTGGGATACGCAGTATTTT. It is translated as CASSKTGGRWDTQYF.

This clone was counted a single time. The chain carries TRBV28 and TRBJ2-5; no clear D gene. This CDR3 has 13 amino acids. Trimming removed 10 bases at V and 4 bases at J, with 16 bases between. The germline V gene encodes CDR1 MDHEN and CDR2 SYDVKM. CDR3 in DNA: TGTGCCACAGGTGCCGCTGGGCGAGAGACCCAGTACTTC. It yields the protein CATGAAGRETQYF.